This passage covers 10 T cell receptor beta chains from one sample sequenced in a study of shared clonotypes between healthy human individuals. Data came from immunoSEQ multiplex PCR; TCRdb stores just in-frame clones and leaves some out. The sample consists of roughly 760,000 clones, approximately 79% of them appearing once. The sequenced sample consisted of memory CD4+ T cells sorted from blood. Subset meaning: CD45RA-negative fraction. These receptors were obtained from a woman in her twenties or thirties in good health.

The chain combines TRBV15 with TRBJ1-1, with D hard to call. V was trimmed by 0 bases and J by 1 base, leaving 6 bases between them. Germline V gene data show CDR1 as LNHNV and CDR2 as YYDKDF (reference sequence). This CDR3 has 14 residues. DNA for the CDR3: TGTGCCACCAGCAGAGATGCAGAGAACACTGAAGCTTTCTTT. Translation: CATSRDAENTEAFF.

V is TRBV7-2 and J is TRBJ2-7, with 9 bases identical to TRBD2. The CDR3 covers 15 residues. J gave up 6 bases and V 5 bases, and 11 bases lay outside the gene matches. Germline-derived CDR1 and CDR2 are SGHTA and FQGNSA. CDR3 sequence reads: CASSKRREGGSEQYF. The CDR3 DNA reads as TGTGCCAGCAGCAAGCGGCGGGAGGGAGGGTCCGAGCAGTACTTC.

This clone was observed a few times. The CDR3 nucleotides are TGTGCCAGCAGCTTTAGCGGACACACCGGGGAGCTGTTTTTT. Protein product: CASSFSGHTGELFF. The J gene is TRBJ2-2, the V gene TRBV11-2; tentative D call: TRBD2 (6 bases). The ends were cut back, 3 bases at V and 3 bases at J, with 8 bases in the middle. CDR1 and CDR2 (germline): SGHAT, FQNNGV. The CDR3 runs to 14 residues.

The gene calls are TRBV14 and TRBJ1-2; 7 bases match TRBD1. The length of the CDR3 is 14 residues. With V trimmed by 0 bases and J by 4 bases, 2 bases remained unmatched. From germline, CDR1 is SGHDN and CDR2 FVKESK. CDR3 region: CASSQERDSYGYTF. As DNA, the CDR3 is TGTGCCAGCAGCCAAGAAAGGGACAGCTATGGCTACACCTTC.

A word on this clone: One end of the junction varies from germline; a read error may be responsible. This sequence joins TRBV2 and TRBJ1-2, with D maybe TRBD1 (5 bases). From germline, CDR1 is SNHLY and CDR2 FYNNEI. The CDR3 has 13 amino acids. The CDR3 DNA sequence: TGTGCCAGCGCCCCCGGGACGGACTATGGCTACATCTTC. It codes for CASAPGTDYGYIF.

The chain combines TRBV11-2 with TRBJ2-3, with 10 bases identical to TRBD1. The length of the CDR3 is 15 residues. V shed 8 bases, J shed 3 bases, and the junction held 8 bases outside the gene matches. Germline V lookup: CDR1 SGHAT, CDR2 FQNNGV. The CDR3 protein is CASGYGTGVTDTQYF. The CDR3 nucleotides read TGTGCCAGCGGATACGGGACAGGGGTAACAGATACGCAGTATTTT.

This clone appeared a single time. V is TRBV15 and J is TRBJ2-6, with a tentative D call TRBD2 (5 bases). The CDR3 runs to 14 residues. V lost 4 bases and J 2 bases, leaving 6 bases between the germline ends. The germline V gene has CDR1 LNHNV and CDR2 YYDKDF (reference sequence). The CDR3 nucleotides are TGTGCCACCAGCATCGGGGCTGGGGCCAACGTCCTGACTTTC. It codes for CATSIGAGANVLTF.

This chain connects TRBV28 to TRBJ1-1; perhaps TRBD1 as D (5 bases). Germline V gene sequence: CDR1 MDHEN, CDR2 SYDVKM. Trimming removed 5 bases at V and 11 bases at J, with 15 bases between. This CDR3 spans 12 amino acids. Here the CDR3 reads CASSRSGRAAFF. For the CDR3, the DNA is TGTGCCAGCAGTCGCTCAGGCAGGGCGGCTTTCTTT.

This clone was counted once. The genes are TRBV5-1 and TRBJ2-2, with TRBD2 matching over 9 bases. Germline CDR1 and CDR2: SGHRS and YFSETQ. J gave up 8 bases and V 5 bases, and 4 bases lay outside the gene matches. The CDR3 spans 13 residues. CDR3 sequence (DNA): TGCGCCAGCAGAATAGCGGGAGAAGGGGAGCTGTTTTTT. Residues: CASRIAGEGELFF. The full variable domain, with the rest looked up from reference TRBV5-1 and TRBJ2-2, is KAGVTQTPRYLIKTRGQQVTLSCSPISGHRSVSWYQQTPGQGLQFLFEYFSETQRNKGNFPGRFSGRQFSNSRSEMNVSTLELGDSALYLCASRIAGEGELFFGEGSRLTVL.

The J gene is TRBJ1-5, the V gene TRBV28; 7 bases fit TRBD1. CDR1 MDHEN and CDR2 SYDVKM come from the germline V gene. V dropped 1 base and J dropped 6; count of bases not matched to a gene: 9. This CDR3 region has 16 residues. This chain's CDR3 is CASSLLGLQGSQPQHF. The CDR3 nucleotides are TGTGCCAGCAGTTTATTAGGCTTACAGGGGAGTCAGCCCCAGCATTTT.